This is a list of T cell receptor beta chains from one sample in a study of OX40 agonist ivuxolimab in advanced cancers. Using immunoSEQ multiplex PCR, the repertoire was profiled, and TCRdb retains in-frame clones only, with some absent. The table has about 49,000 clones, around 84% seen once. Material: CD4+ or CD8+ T cells sorted from blood, obtained in a trial of the OX40 agonist ivuxolimab. The receptors stem from an adult with an advanced solid tumor such as melanoma, head and neck, liver or kidney cancer. CDR3s include the opening cysteine and the closing phenylalanine or tryptophan. D genes are given only for firm matches. Size is omitted from some rows. Given values are once, few, many or a class for expanded clones.

J: TRBJ2-3; length: 15; size: once; D: TRBD2; V: TRBV11-1; CDR3: CASSEERGGGDTQYF; DNA: TGTGCCAGCAGCGAAGAACGGGGGGGCGGGGATACGCAGTATTTT
J: TRBJ1-5; length: 14; size: -; D: -; V: TRBV9; CDR3: CASSAGGSNQPQHF; DNA: TGTGCCAGCAGCGCCGGGGGAAGCAATCAGCCCCAGCATTTT
J: TRBJ2-7; length: 16; size: -; D: TRBD1; V: TRBV6-5; CDR3: CASSYTSWDRVDEQYF; DNA: TGTGCCAGCAGTTACACCTCCTGGGACAGGGTAGACGAGCAGTACTTC
J: TRBJ2-1; length: 13; size: -; D: TRBD1; V: TRBV29-1; CDR3: CSSSGTGSNEQFF; DNA: TGCAGCTCGTCCGGGACAGGGTCGAATGAGCAGTTCTTC
J: TRBJ1-6; length: 16; size: -; D: -; V: TRBV7-2; CDR3: CASSLEPDGYNSPLHF; DNA: TGTGCCAGCAGCTTAGAGCCGGACGGATATAATTCACCCCTCCACTTT
J: TRBJ1-1; length: 14; size: -; D: TRBD1; V: TRBV9; CDR3: CASNPTGGDTEAFF; DNA: TGTGCCAGCAACCCGACAGGGGGGGATACTGAAGCTTTCTTT
J: TRBJ1-1; length: 15; size: -; D: -; V: TRBV27; CDR3: CASSPSGGGRTEAFF; DNA: TGTGCCAGCAGCCCGTCTGGCGGGGGCCGGACTGAAGCTTTCTTT
J: TRBJ2-1; length: 13; size: -; D: -; V: TRBV7-2; CDR3: CASSFFSYNEQFF; DNA: TGTGCCAGCAGCTTTTTCTCTTACAATGAGCAGTTCTTC
J: TRBJ2-3; length: 14; size: -; D: TRBD1; V: TRBV30; CDR3: CAWSEITGADTQYF; DNA: TGTGCCTGGAGTGAAATTACAGGGGCAGATACGCAGTATTTT
J: TRBJ2-1; length: 15; size: -; D: TRBD2; V: TRBV2; CDR3: CASTDAGTSYNEQFF; DNA: TGTGCCAGCACCGACGCCGGGACTAGTTACAATGAGCAGTTCTTC
J: TRBJ1-1; length: 14; size: once; D: -; V: TRBV7-9; CDR3: CASSLVDTNTEAFF; DNA: TGTGCCAGCAGCTTAGTGGACACGAACACTGAAGCTTTCTTT
J: TRBJ2-3; length: 16; size: -; D: TRBD1; V: TRBV15; CDR3: CATSTRTGGLTDTQYF; DNA: TGTGCCACCAGCACCCGGACAGGGGGCCTCACAGATACGCAGTATTTT
J: TRBJ1-1; length: 18; size: -; D: -; V: TRBV9; CDR3: CASSASNTRLSSNTEAFF; DNA: TGTGCCAGCAGCGCGTCAAATACCAGACTGAGCTCGAACACTGAAGCTTTCTTT
J: TRBJ2-1; length: 15; size: -; D: -; V: TRBV28; CDR3: CASSRETDLHLEQFF; DNA: TGTGCCAGCAGTCGAGAGACCGACTTACACCTAGAGCAGTTCTTC
J: TRBJ1-2; length: 12; size: -; D: -; V: TRBV11-2; CDR3: CASSLGSYGYTF; DNA: TGTGCCAGCAGCTTAGGCAGCTATGGCTACACCTTC
J: TRBJ2-7; length: 14; size: -; D: -; V: TRBV4-1; CDR3: CASSQGRGNYEQYF; DNA: TGCGCCAGCAGCCAAGGTCGGGGAAACTACGAGCAGTACTTC
J: TRBJ1-6; length: 14; size: -; D: -; V: TRBV10-3; CDR3: CAISSTDGNSPLHF; DNA: TGTGCCATCAGTTCCACCGACGGTAATTCACCCCTCCACTTT
J: TRBJ1-5; length: 14; size: -; D: -; V: TRBV11-2; CDR3: CASSFRGGNQPQHF; DNA: TGTGCCAGCAGCTTCAGGGGAGGCAATCAGCCCCAGCATTTT
J: TRBJ2-1; length: 17; size: few; D: TRBD1; V: TRBV5-4; CDR3: CASSIDPGQGARNEQFF; DNA: TGTGCCAGCAGCATCGATCCGGGACAGGGGGCGCGAAATGAGCAGTTCTTC
J: TRBJ1-2; length: 13; size: -; D: -; V: TRBV7-9; CDR3: CASRGGSNYGYTF; DNA: TGTGCCAGCAGGGGGGGATCTAACTATGGCTACACCTTC
J: TRBJ2-2; length: 16; size: -; D: -; V: TRBV5-1; CDR3: CASSFPWEGDTGELFF; DNA: TGCGCCAGCAGCTTCCCCTGGGAGGGGGACACCGGGGAGCTGTTTTTT
J: TRBJ1-1; length: 15; size: -; D: -; V: TRBV6-5; CDR3: CASSYSRFMNTEAFF; DNA: TGTGCCAGCAGTTACTCGAGATTTATGAACACTGAAGCTTTCTTT
J: TRBJ2-7; length: 12; size: once; D: -; V: TRBV4-2; CDR3: CASSQDLDEQYF; DNA: TGTGCCAGCAGCCAAGATCTGGACGAGCAGTACTTC